This TCR beta chain stems from a study of beta chain features in type 1 diabetes (dated by TCRdb to the late 2010s). In the study overall: No differences in mean age, gender distribution, total cell number or subset yield were found between patients and healthy donors. In the study, recently diagnosed type 1 diabetes patients and matched healthy donors were compared on the TCRB repertoires of their sorted circulating CD4+ T cell subsets. A total of approximately 99,000,000 sorted cells were examined across all samples, and RNA yield correlated strongly with the number of cells per subset. Whereas all 30 or so donors provided naive and central memory subsets, regulatory and stem cell-like memory subsets were isolated from just 8 patients and roughly eight healthy donors.

Measured from the cysteine to the phenylalanine, the CDR3 is 13 residues long. The read is trimmed to its CDR3 DNA, 39 bases read in frame from base 1. The germline V gene encodes CDR1 MDHEN and CDR2 SYDVKM. Trimming at the junction amounts to 5 bases on V and 3 bases on J, and the germline ends lie 11 bases apart. Broader findings and caveats from the paper: In all four CD4+ subsets, TCRB CDR3 length was moderately but significantly shorter in type 1 diabetes patients. Patients with type 1 diabetes made fewer insertions and deleted more nucleotides at VDJ recombination sites, implying thymic rearrangement abnormalities. Because cDNA was sequenced instead of genomic DNA, highly expressing activated cells could be over-represented, though the groups showed no difference in activation or CD3 levels. Because small numbers of individuals were included in the HLA sub-analyses, any influence of HLA type on TCRB rearrangement was left unresolved. Shorter templates might be favored by PCR, yet because patient and control samples were amplified and corrected together, any such skew would affect both groups equally. Naive, central memory and regulatory TCRB repertoires appeared to be more alike among patients than among healthy donors.

A single peripheral blood draw of approximately 120 mL on average was collected from each donor into heparinised tubes. A BD FACSAria II and a panel including CD45RO, CCR7, CD25, CD127, CD95 and CD27 were used to sort naive, central memory, regulatory and stem cell-like memory CD4+ T cells. All sorted populations exceeded 95% purity. PBMCs were isolated immediately by Lymphoprep density gradient centrifugation and stained directly without culture. So that batch effects would be minimized, each experiment stained and sorted samples in pairs, pairing one healthy donor with one patient. All of the isolated RNA was reverse transcribed with the High Capacity cDNA Reverse Transcription Kit, so expressed TCRB transcripts were sequenced. Deep immunoSEQ sequencing was applied to naive, central memory and regulatory T cell samples, giving an average of about 3.8 million total reads per sample. Sorted cells were lysed in RLT buffer and RNA was extracted with DNase-treated RNeasy Micro or Mini kits, depending on cell number. Each cell subset was processed separately to prevent cross-contamination, with patient and healthy donor samples processed together. Using the immunoSEQ multiplex PCR, TCRB sequences were amplified from cDNA into 87-bp fragments spanning the CDR3 region. Sequencing of the amplicons was performed on the Illumina HiSeq platform. Per the authors' processing: PCR bias was computationally corrected using synthetic template baselines, reads within Hamming distance 2 were collapsed, and singletons that could not be merged were discarded. By aligning reads against IMGT, V, D and J genes, CDR3 length, and insertions or deletions at six rearrangement sites were assigned. Within each subset, clonotype counts were normalized to sorted cell number, and only after that were true diversity and Gini coefficients computed with the tcR R package. The overlap coefficient, calculated on TCRB nucleotide sequences, was used to measure repertoire sharing. As a proxy for the pre-selection repertoire, out-of-frame TCRB sequences from naive cells were analyzed. The table was pulled from immuneACCESS by TCRdb, which kept in-frame rearrangements only. Such tables lose some clones; where checked, under half of the loss comes from unresolved V genes, and the rest has no known cause. From that table come the V and J calls and clone size; the DNA was used to work out D and trimming. Recorded for this sample are about 330,000 clones; 11% of them occurred a single time. Jointly, the top ten make up 0.015% to 0.02% of the sample.

About this clone itself: Its antigen is still unknown. No much larger clone is present one base from it, and per-base qualities are unavailable.

The TCR originated in a woman under 40 in good health. The chain employs TRBV28 and TRBJ2-7; the D gene cannot be resolved reliably. The specimen was naive CD4+ T cells from blood. This sample's cell subset or site label indicates: true naive CD4+ T cells. The DNA reads TGTGCCAGCAGTCCGCGTATGGTCTACGAGCAGTACTTC. Translation gives CASSPRMVYEQYF.